A single sample gave rise to the 27 T cell receptor beta chains below, sequenced in a study of shared clonotypes between healthy human individuals. The naive CD8 population came from CD45RO-negative cells selected for CCR7, without terminally differentiated effector memory CD45RA+ cells. Assay: immunoSEQ multiplex PCR; the TCRdb copy retains only in-frame clones and omits some. The data contain about 590,000 clones, nearly 97% of them seen just once; the ten biggest clones take up 0.095% to 0.12%. What was sequenced was naive CD8+ T cells sorted from blood. The receptors stem from a woman in her twenties or thirties in good health.

About this clone: The same CDR3 can be traced to other DNA sequences in this sample. V and J are TRBV27 and TRBJ2-7; TRBD2 matches at 15 bases. CDR1 and CDR2 from the germline V gene are MNHEY and SMNVEV (reference sequence). With 2 bases clipped from V and 4 bases from J, the junction kept 0 bases outside the gene matches. CDR3 length: 15 amino acids. The DNA for the CDR3 is TGTGCCAGCAGTTTAGGACTAGCGGGAGGGTACGAGCAGTACTTC. It specifies CASSLGLAGGYEQYF.

This clone was observed a handful of times. This CDR3 is CATSSGGTEAFF. Here the CDR3 DNA reads TGTGCCACCAGCAGCGGGGGTACTGAAGCTTTCTTT. The rearrangement joins TRBV15 to TRBJ1-1, with a possible D match to TRBD1 (5 bases). The CDR3 covers 12 residues. The germline gives CDR1 LNHNV, CDR2 YYDKDF (reference sequence). The V end was cut by 3 bases, the J end by 5 bases, with 7 bases between.

The chain links TRBV13 to TRBJ2-4, with D unclear. Germline V gene sequence: CDR1 PRHDT, CDR2 FYEKMQ (reference sequence). CDR3 length equals 12 residues. Trimming removed 0 bases at V and 7 bases at J, with 4 bases between. CDR3 in DNA: TGTGCCAGCAGCTTAGGGGGCAACATTCAGTACTTC. Its translation: CASSLGGNIQYF.

The chain recombines TRBV9 with TRBJ1-1; a possible D gene is TRBD1 (6 bases). V was shortened by 0 bases and J by 6 bases, with 15 bases between the two germline ends. CDR1 is SGDLS, CDR2 YYNGEE, per germline. The CDR3 contains 15 residues. The CDR3 loop reads CASSVEGDLGPEAFF. For the CDR3, the DNA is TGTGCCAGCAGCGTAGAGGGGGATCTGGGGCCTGAAGCTTTCTTT. Together with reference TRBV9 and TRBJ1-1, the CDR3 gives the full variable domain: DSGVTQTPKHLITATGQRVTLRCSPRSGDLSVYWYQQSLDQGLQFLIQYYNGEERAKGNILERFSAQQFPDLHSELNLSSLELGDSALYFCASSVEGDLGPEAFFGQGTRLTVV.

The chain uses TRBV5-4 and TRBJ2-5, with 12 positions matching TRBD2. V gave up 4 bases and J gave up 0 bases; unmatched junction bases: 4. The CDR3 totals 16 residues. Germline V gives CDR1 SGHNT, CDR2 YYREEE (reference sequence). For the CDR3, the DNA is TGTGCCAGCAGCGAAGGACTAGCGGGGAACCAAGAGACCCAGTACTTC. Amino acids: CASSEGLAGNQETQYF.

The DNA of the CDR3 is TGCGCCAGCAGCGCAAGGTGGATCCAAGAGACCCAGTACTTC. It translates to CASSARWIQETQYF. This chain connects TRBV5-1 to TRBJ2-5; D is ambiguous. The CDR3 spans 14 residues. Germline-derived CDR1 and CDR2 are SGHRS and YFSETQ. Trimming shortened V by 4 bases and J by 1 base, and 11 bases separated the two germline ends.

The gene calls are TRBV9 and TRBJ2-1; 9 positions agree with TRBD1. Per the germline V gene, CDR1 is SGDLS and CDR2 is YYNGEE. The CDR3 is made up of 15 amino acids. V was clipped by 5 bases and J by 5 bases; unmatched bases: 8. The CDR3 DNA follows: TGTGCCAGCAGGGGACAGGGAGGGATAGACAATGAGCAGTTCTTC. Protein sequence: CASRGQGGIDNEQFF.

The chain has TRBV28 and TRBJ2-5, with TRBD1 matching 7 bases. After removal of 10 bases from V and 2 bases from J, the junction contained 13 bases not matched to a gene. The CDR3 is 15 amino acids. The germline V gene encodes CDR1 MDHEN and CDR2 SYDVKM. CDR3 in amino acids: CATTQGQEIQETQYF. The CDR3 bases are TGTGCCACCACCCAAGGACAGGAGATACAAGAGACCCAGTACTTC.

This rearrangement joins TRBV28 to TRBJ1-5; unclear D gene. The germline gives CDR1 MDHEN, CDR2 SYDVKM. The V end lost 3 bases, the J end lost 0 bases, and 15 bases lay between the germline ends. The length of the CDR3 is 17 residues. CDR3 region: CASSFGVSTYSNQPQHF. The DNA of the CDR3 is TGTGCCAGCAGTTTCGGAGTCAGCACCTATAGCAATCAGCCCCAGCATTTT.

J is TRBJ2-7 and V is TRBV28; TRBD2 aligns across 8 bases. Losses at the gene ends were 5 bases for V and 4 bases for J; bases not matched to a gene: 7. Germline loops: CDR1 MDHEN, CDR2 SYDVKM. This CDR3 is built from 14 residues. CDR3 protein: CASSRSGSGYEQYF. Here the CDR3 DNA reads TGTGCCAGCAGTCGAAGCGGGAGTGGATACGAGCAGTACTTC. Filled out from reference TRBV28 and TRBJ2-7, the complete variable domain reads DVKVTQSSRYLVKRTGEKVFLECVQDMDHENMFWYRQDPGLGLRLIYFSYDVKMKEKGDIPEGYSVSREKKERFSLILESASTNQTSMYLCASSRSGSGYEQYFGPGTRLTVT.

This sequence joins TRBV27 and TRBJ1-3; D uncertain. CDR1 and CDR2 (germline): MNHEY, SMNVEV (reference sequence). The CDR3 contains 14 residues. Trimming took 5 bases from V and 2 from J, leaving 10 bases between them. The CDR3 coding sequence is TGTGCCAGCAGTACCCACATAGCTGGAAACACCATATATTTT. Residues: CASSTHIAGNTIYF.

V is TRBV29-1 and J is TRBJ1-2, with a weak D call TRBD1 (6 bases). The V gene lost 5 bases and the J gene lost 3 bases, with 13 bases spanning the gap. CDR3 size: 13 residues. Germline CDR1 SQVTM, CDR2 ANQGSEA. Here the CDR3 reads CSVTGGADYGYTF. CDR3 nucleotide sequence: TGCAGCGTTACGGGGGGGGCCGACTATGGCTACACCTTC.

This rearrangement joins TRBV29-1 to TRBJ2-7, with D possibly being TRBD1 or TRBD2 (5 bases each). The CDR3 totals 14 residues. V lost 5 bases and J 4 bases, leaving 18 bases between the germline ends. From germline, CDR1 is SQVTM and CDR2 ANQGSEA. CDR3 region: CSVIQGRGDYEQYF. The CDR3 region has the DNA TGCAGCGTTATCCAGGGACGGGGCGATTACGAGCAGTACTTC.

The chain combines TRBV6-6 with TRBJ2-7, with 8 positions matching TRBD2. This CDR3 is 13 amino acids long. V lost 8 bases, J lost 1 base, and 4 bases stayed unmatched. The germline gives CDR1 MNHNY, CDR2 SVGAGI (reference sequence). CDR3 in DNA: TGTGCCAGCTCCGGGACTAGGTCCTACGAGCAGTACTTC. Its translation is CASSGTRSYEQYF.

The J gene is TRBJ2-5, the V gene TRBV4-1, with D hard to call. The DNA matches TRBJ2-7 better at its end, which makes the J call doubtful. The germline CDR1 and CDR2 sequences are MGHRA and YSYEKL. There are 15 residues in the CDR3. The CDR3 is CASSQAPTVAYEQYF. CDR3 sequence (DNA): TGCGCCAGCAGCCAAGCTCCGACGGTAGCCTACGAGCAGTACTTC.

The gene calls are TRBV5-8 and TRBJ2-7; D might be TRBD2 (6 bases). The CDR3 loop spans 13 amino acids. CDR1 and CDR2 (germline): SGHTS, YDEGEE. Trimming took 1 base from V and 5 from J, leaving 10 bases between them. CDR3 region: CASSLLGGDEQYF. CDR3 nucleotide sequence: TGTGCCAGCAGCTTGTTGGGGGGTGACGAGCAGTACTTC. The variable domain in full, completed from reference TRBV5-8 and TRBJ2-7, reads EAGVTQSPTHLIKTRGQQATLRCSPISGHTSVYWYQQALGLGLQFLLWYDEGEERNRGNFPPRFSGRQFPNYSSELNVNALELEDSALYLCASSLLGGDEQYFGPGTRLTVT.

Comments on this clone: The junction departs from germline at one end; a sequencing error may be responsible. Other DNA sequences in this sample translate to the same CDR3. CDR3 residues: CASWQGGYGYTF. CDR3 sequence (DNA): TGCGCCAGCTGGCAGGGAGGCTATGGCTACACCTTC. This chain links TRBV27 with TRBJ1-2; tentative D call: TRBD1 (5 bases). CDR1 MNHEY and CDR2 SMNVEV come from the germline V gene (reference sequence). The CDR3 is 12 amino acids.

Only one count was recorded for this clone. This sequence joins TRBV13 and TRBJ2-7; the D is unclear. Germline V gives CDR1 PRHDT, CDR2 FYEKMQ (reference sequence). The CDR3 length is 12 residues. With 2 bases removed from V and 1 base from J, the gap between germline ends came to 3 bases. Written as DNA, the CDR3 is TGTGCCAGCAGCTTAAATTCCTACGAGCAGTACTTC. Translation gives CASSLNSYEQYF.

V and J are TRBV7-9 and TRBJ2-7; 11 bases fit TRBD1. This CDR3 contains 14 residues. Germline trimming cut 4 bases from V and 6 bases from J; bases unmatched to any gene: 5. CDR1 SEHNR and CDR2 FQNEAQ come from the germline V gene (reference sequence). DNA of the CDR3: TGTGCCAGCAGCTCTCCGGACAGGGGGCTCGAGCAGTACTTC. Translating gives CASSSPDRGLEQYF. Full variable domain (rest looked up from reference TRBV7-9 and TRBJ2-7): DTGVSQNPRHKITKRGQNVTFRCDPISEHNRLYWYRQTLGQGPEFLTYFQNEAQLEKSRLLSDRFSAERPKGSFSTLEIQRTEQGDSAMYLCASSSPDRGLEQYFGPGTRLTVT.

The chain links TRBV29-1 to TRBJ1-1; possible D gene TRBD1, 5 bases. The germline V gene has CDR1 SQVTM and CDR2 ANQGSEA. The CDR3 runs 14 residues. Trimming removed 6 bases from V and 4 bases from J, with 18 bases in between. CDR3 bases: TGCAGCGTGGATCGGGGCGTAGGCGGCACTGAAGCTTTCTTT. This codes for CSVDRGVGGTEAFF.

The chain employs TRBV5-4 and TRBJ2-7; no definite D call. V lost 2 bases and J lost 1, with 19 bases in between. Per the germline V gene, CDR1 is SGHNT and CDR2 is YYREEE (reference sequence). CDR3 length equals 17 residues. The CDR3, as DNA: TGTGCCAGCAGCTTATTTCCCAGTCAACACGATTCCTACGAGCAGTACTTC. As protein: CASSLFPSQHDSYEQYF.

This chain links TRBV19 with TRBJ1-1; possibly TRBD1 for D (5 bases). Germline V gives CDR1 LNHDA, CDR2 SQIVND (reference sequence). Trimming removed 10 bases at V and 1 base at J, with 13 bases between. The CDR3 has 13 residues. CDR3 sequence reads: CATRDEGNTEAFF. The CDR3 DNA follows: TGTGCCACCCGGGACGAGGGGAACACTGAAGCTTTCTTT.

V usage is TRBV7-8 and J usage is TRBJ2-3; 7 bases map to TRBD2. V trimming: 5 bases; J trimming: 6 bases; junction bases outside the gene matches: 8. The CDR3 consists of 14 residues. Germline assignment: CDR1 SGHVS and CDR2 FQNEAQ. The CDR3 bases are TGTGCCAGCAGCATAATGTCTAGCGGTGATACGCAGTATTTT. Encoded protein: CASSIMSSGDTQYF.

The chain is built from TRBV6-6 and TRBJ2-7; D remains ambiguous. Trimming removed 2 bases from V and 4 bases from J, with 3 bases in between. This CDR3 contains 11 residues. Germline assignment: CDR1 MNHNY and CDR2 SVGAGI (reference sequence). The CDR3 protein is CASSYQYEQYF. The CDR3 coding sequence is TGTGCCAGCAGTTACCAGTACGAGCAGTACTTC.

The J gene is TRBJ2-7, the V gene TRBV2; D gene uncertain. Trimming cost V 2 bases and J 0 bases, with 20 bases left between them. This CDR3 is built from 18 residues. Germline CDR1 SNHLY, CDR2 FYNNEI. CDR3 sequence (DNA): TGTGCCAGCAGTGAACTCTCTCCCTTTGCGGAAAGCTCCTACGAGCAGTACTTC. Protein: CASSELSPFAESSYEQYF.

This clone occurred once. V and J are TRBV19 and TRBJ2-3; either TRBD1 or TRBD2 may fit D (7 bases each). V lost 7 bases and J lost 4, with 18 bases in between. The germline gives CDR1 LNHDA, CDR2 SQIVND (reference sequence). The CDR3 length is 15 residues. In DNA, the CDR3 is TGTGCCAGTACCGAGGCGGGGAGGGGGCCAGATACGCAGTATTTT. It specifies CASTEAGRGPDTQYF.

V gene TRBV10-3 combines with J gene TRBJ1-5; D remains unclear. The germline V gene has CDR1 ENHRY and CDR2 SYGVKD. The CDR3 covers 14 residues. V was pared by 4 bases and J by 0 bases, with 7 bases between. Written as DNA, the CDR3 is TGTGCCATCAGTGGCGGGGATAGCAATCAGCCCCAGCATTTT. Translated, it gives CAISGGDSNQPQHF.